This T cell receptor (beta chain) was profiled in a study of CD8 T cell repertoires and HIV-1 epitope variants. Study-wide background: Controls were a CMV, EBV and flu peptide pool, Ebola AY9 negative control, and no-peptide well. Equal numbers of autologous T cell-negative cells presented antigen to enriched T cells.

Overall study results and limits: Of 9 or 10 antigen-specific beta clonotypes, five to seven appeared to cross-react with escape variants.

Of note for this clone: Its antigen remains unknown.

This CDR3 spans 15 amino acids. Germline lookup yields CDR1 KGHSH and CDR2 LQKENI. The V gene end was trimmed by 6 bases and the J gene end by 5 bases; junction bases not matched to a gene: 7. Generated by immunoSEQ multiplex PCR, the TCRdb table keeps only in-frame clones and is missing some. The table shows some 87,000 clones, with just under 75% occurring only once. The receptor was derived from a male donor with HIV. The chain employs TRBV18 and TRBJ2-1, with 10 bases identical to TRBD2. The material sequenced was uncultured baseline CD8+ T cells from peripheral blood mononuclear cells (PBMCs). CDR3 in amino acids: CASSPGLAADNEQFF. The CDR3 DNA reads as TGTGCCAGCTCTCCAGGACTAGCGGCTGACAATGAGCAGTTCTTC.